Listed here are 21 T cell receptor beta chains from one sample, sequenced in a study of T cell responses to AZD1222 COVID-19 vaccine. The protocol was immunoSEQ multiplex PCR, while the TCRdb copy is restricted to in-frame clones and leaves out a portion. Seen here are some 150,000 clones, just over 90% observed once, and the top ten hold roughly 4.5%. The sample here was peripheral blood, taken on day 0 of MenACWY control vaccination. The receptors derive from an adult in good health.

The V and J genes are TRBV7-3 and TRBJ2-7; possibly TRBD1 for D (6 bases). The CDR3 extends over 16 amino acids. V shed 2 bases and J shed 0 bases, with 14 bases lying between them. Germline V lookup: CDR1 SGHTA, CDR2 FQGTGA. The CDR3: CASSLAFSGASYEQYF. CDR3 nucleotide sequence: TGTGCCAGCAGCTTAGCGTTTTCAGGGGCCTCCTACGAGCAGTACTTC.

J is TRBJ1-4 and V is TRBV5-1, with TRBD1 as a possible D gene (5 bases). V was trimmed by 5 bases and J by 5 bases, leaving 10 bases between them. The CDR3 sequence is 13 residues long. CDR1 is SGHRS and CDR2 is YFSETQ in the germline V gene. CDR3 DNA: TGCGCCAGCAGGGGGGACGGGAATGAAAAACTGTTTTTT. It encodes CASRGDGNEKLFF.

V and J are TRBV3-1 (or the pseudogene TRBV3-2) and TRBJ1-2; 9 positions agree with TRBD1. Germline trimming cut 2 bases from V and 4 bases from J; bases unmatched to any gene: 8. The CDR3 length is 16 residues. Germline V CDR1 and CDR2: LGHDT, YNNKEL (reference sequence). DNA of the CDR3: TGTGCCAGCAGCCAAACGAGAACAGGGGGCGGCTATGGCTACACCTTC. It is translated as CASSQTRTGGGYGYTF.

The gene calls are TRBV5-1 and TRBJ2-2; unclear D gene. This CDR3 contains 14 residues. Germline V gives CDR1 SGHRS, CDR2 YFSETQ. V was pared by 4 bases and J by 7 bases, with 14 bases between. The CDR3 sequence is CASSSSGPHGELFF. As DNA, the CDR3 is TGCGCCAGCAGCAGCTCCGGACCACACGGGGAGCTGTTTTTT. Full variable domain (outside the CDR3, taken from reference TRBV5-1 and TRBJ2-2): KAGVTQTPRYLIKTRGQQVTLSCSPISGHRSVSWYQQTPGQGLQFLFEYFSETQRNKGNFPGRFSGRQFSNSRSEMNVSTLELGDSALYLCASSSSGPHGELFFGEGSRLTVL.

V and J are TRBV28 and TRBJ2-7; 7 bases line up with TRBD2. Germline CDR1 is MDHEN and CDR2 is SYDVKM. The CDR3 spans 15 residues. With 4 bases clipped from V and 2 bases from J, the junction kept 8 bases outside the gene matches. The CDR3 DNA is TGTGCCAGCAGTTCCCTCCTAGCGGTGACCTACGAGCAGTACTTC. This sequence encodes CASSSLLAVTYEQYF.

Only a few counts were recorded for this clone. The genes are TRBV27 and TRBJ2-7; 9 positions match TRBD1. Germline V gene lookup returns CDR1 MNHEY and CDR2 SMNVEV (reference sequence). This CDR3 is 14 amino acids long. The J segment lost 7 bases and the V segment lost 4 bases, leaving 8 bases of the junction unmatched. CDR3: CASSSRDRVREQYF. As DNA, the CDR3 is TGTGCCAGCAGTTCCCGGGACAGGGTAAGGGAGCAGTACTTC.

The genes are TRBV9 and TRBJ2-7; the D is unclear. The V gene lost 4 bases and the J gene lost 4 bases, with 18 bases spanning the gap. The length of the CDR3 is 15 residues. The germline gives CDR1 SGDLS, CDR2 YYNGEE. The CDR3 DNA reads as TGTGCCAGCAGCCCTTCCTCCCTGGGCCCATACGAGCAGTACTTC. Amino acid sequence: CASSPSSLGPYEQYF.

The CDR3 coding sequence is TGTGCCAGCACCATCCAGGGGCCCGCCAAAAACATTCAGTACTTC. It specifies CASTIQGPAKNIQYF. The V and J genes are TRBV2 and TRBJ2-4, with D possibly TRBD1 on 6 matching bases. V was pared by 7 bases and J by 1 base, with 14 bases between. This CDR3 has 15 residues. Germline lookup yields CDR1 SNHLY and CDR2 FYNNEI. The variable domain in full, with the rest retrieved from reference TRBV2 and TRBJ2-4, is EPEVTQTPSHQVTQMGQEVILRCVPISNHLYFYWYRQILGQKVEFLVSFYNNEISEKSEIFDDQFSVERPDGSNFTLKIRSTKLEDSAMYFCASTIQGPAKNIQYFGAGTRLSVL.

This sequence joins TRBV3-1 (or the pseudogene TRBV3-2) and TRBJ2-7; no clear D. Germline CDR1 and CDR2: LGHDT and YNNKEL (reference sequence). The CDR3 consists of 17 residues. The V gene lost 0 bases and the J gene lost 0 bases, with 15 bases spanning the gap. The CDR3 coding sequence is TGTGCCAGCAGCCAAGATCCCCCAGGCTTGAGCTCCTACGAGCAGTACTTC. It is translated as CASSQDPPGLSSYEQYF.

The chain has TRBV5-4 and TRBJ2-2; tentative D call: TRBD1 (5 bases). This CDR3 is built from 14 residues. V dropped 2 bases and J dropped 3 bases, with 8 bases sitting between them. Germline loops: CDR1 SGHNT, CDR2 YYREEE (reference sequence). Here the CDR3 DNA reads TGTGCCAGCAGCTTCAGGGTTGACACCGGGGAGCTGTTTTTT. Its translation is CASSFRVDTGELFF.

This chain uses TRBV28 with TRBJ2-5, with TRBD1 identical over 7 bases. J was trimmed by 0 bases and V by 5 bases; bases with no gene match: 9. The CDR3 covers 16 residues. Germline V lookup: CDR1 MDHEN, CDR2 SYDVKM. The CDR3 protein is CASSVLQGYHQETQYF. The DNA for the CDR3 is TGTGCCAGCAGTGTACTACAGGGGTATCACCAAGAGACCCAGTACTTC.

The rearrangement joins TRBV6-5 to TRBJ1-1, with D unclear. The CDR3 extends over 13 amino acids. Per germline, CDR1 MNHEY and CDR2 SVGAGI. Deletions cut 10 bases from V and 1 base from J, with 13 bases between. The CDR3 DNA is TGTGCCACCCTTTGGCCACCGAACACTGAAGCTTTCTTT. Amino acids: CATLWPPNTEAFF.

The CDR3 region is CARTTGDTEAFF. CDR3 coding DNA: TGTGCCAGAACGACAGGGGATACTGAAGCTTTCTTT. This rearrangement joins TRBV2 to TRBJ1-1; 8 positions agree with TRBD1. Per germline, CDR1 SNHLY and CDR2 FYNNEI. The V segment lost 9 bases and the J segment 5 bases; nucleotides outside the gene matches: 5. The CDR3 has 12 residues.

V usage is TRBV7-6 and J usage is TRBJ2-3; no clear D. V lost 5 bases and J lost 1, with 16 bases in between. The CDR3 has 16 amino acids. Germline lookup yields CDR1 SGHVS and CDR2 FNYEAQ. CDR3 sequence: CASSLYSNVGTDTQYF. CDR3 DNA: TGTGCCAGCAGCCTATATAGTAACGTGGGCACAGATACGCAGTATTTT.

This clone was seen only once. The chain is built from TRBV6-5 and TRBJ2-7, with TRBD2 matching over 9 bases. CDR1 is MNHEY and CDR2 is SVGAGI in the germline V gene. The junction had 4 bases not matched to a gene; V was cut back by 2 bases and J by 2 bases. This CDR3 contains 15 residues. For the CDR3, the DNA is TGTGCCAGCAGTTACGCGGCGGGAGGGCCCTACGAGCAGTACTTC. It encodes CASSYAAGGPYEQYF.

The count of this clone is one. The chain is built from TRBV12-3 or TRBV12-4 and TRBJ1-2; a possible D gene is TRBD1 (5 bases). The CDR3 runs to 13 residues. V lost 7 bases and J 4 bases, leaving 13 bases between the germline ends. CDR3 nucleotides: TGTGCCAGCACCAAGACAGCTTCCTATGGCTACACCTTC. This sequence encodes CASTKTASYGYTF.

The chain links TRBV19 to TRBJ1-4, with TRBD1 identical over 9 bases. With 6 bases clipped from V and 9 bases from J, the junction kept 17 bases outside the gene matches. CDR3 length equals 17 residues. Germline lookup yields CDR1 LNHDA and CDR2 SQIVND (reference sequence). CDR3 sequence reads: CASSTPDWTGVVKKLFF. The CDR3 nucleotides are TGTGCCAGTAGCACCCCCGACTGGACAGGGGTTGTGAAAAAACTGTTTTTT.

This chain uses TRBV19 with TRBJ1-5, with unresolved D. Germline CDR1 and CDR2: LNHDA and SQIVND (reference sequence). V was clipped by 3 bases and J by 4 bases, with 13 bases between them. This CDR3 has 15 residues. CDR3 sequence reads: CASSISATNNQPQHF. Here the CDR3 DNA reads TGTGCCAGTAGTATTTCGGCGACAAATAATCAGCCCCAGCATTTT.

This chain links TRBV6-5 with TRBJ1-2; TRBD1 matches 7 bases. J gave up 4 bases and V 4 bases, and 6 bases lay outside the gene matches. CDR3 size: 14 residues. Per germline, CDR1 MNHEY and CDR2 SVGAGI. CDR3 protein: CASSSLRDSYGYTF. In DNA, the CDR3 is TGTGCCAGCAGTTCACTACGGGACAGCTATGGCTACACCTTC.

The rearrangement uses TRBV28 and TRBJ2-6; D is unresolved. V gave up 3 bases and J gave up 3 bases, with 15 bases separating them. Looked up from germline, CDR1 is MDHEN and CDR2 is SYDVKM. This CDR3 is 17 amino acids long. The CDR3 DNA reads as TGTGCCAGCAGTTTGTCCGGTTTGGGTTATGGGGCCAACGTCCTGACTTTC. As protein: CASSLSGLGYGANVLTF.

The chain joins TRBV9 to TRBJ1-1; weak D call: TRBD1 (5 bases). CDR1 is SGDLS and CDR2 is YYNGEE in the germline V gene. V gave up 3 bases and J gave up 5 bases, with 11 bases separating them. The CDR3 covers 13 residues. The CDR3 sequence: CASSDRGGTEAFF. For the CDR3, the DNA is TGTGCCAGCAGCGATAGGGGTGGGACTGAAGCTTTCTTT.